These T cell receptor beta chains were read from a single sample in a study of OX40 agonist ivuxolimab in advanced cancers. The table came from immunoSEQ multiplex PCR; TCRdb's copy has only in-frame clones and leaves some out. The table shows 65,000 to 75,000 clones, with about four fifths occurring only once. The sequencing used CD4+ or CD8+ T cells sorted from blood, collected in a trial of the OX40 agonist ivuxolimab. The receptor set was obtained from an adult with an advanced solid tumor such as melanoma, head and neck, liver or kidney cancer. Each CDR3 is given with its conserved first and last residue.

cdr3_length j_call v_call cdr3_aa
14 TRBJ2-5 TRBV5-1 CASSLTSGQETQYF
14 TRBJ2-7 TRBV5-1 CASSGRGLAREQYF
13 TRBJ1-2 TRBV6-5 CASSYEYNYGYTF
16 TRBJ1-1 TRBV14 CASSQVGALGNTEAFF
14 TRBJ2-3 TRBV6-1 CASSDYAGADTQYF
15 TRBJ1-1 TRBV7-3 CASSLKGAGNTEAFF
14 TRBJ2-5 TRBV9 CASSVGQGPETQYF
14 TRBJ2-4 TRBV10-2 CASTEGGGGDIQYF
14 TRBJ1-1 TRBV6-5 CASSPRQGRYEAFF
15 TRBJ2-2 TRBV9 CASSVGTANTGELFF
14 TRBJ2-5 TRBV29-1 CSVEDRVVDETQYF
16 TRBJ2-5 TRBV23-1 CASSQSLGGRLETQYF
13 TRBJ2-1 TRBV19 CASSIPEGGEQFF
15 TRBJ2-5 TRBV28 CASSLLGQGQETQYF
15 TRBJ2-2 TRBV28 CASFERTGGPGELFF
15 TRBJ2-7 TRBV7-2 CASSLASGVSYEQYF
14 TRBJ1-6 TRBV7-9 CASRRTGFNSPLHF
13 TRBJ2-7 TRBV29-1 CSVEIVPFHEQYF
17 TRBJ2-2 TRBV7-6 CASSLGTSGRRSGELFF
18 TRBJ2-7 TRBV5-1 CASSLGRGIIASSYEQYF
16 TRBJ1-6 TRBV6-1 CASSEVWTVFNSPLHF
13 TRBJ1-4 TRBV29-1 CSVEGAGNEKLFF
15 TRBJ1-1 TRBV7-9 CASSLDEGSSTEAFF
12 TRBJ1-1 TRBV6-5 CASTSSGGKAFF
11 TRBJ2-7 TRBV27 CASSLYYEQYF